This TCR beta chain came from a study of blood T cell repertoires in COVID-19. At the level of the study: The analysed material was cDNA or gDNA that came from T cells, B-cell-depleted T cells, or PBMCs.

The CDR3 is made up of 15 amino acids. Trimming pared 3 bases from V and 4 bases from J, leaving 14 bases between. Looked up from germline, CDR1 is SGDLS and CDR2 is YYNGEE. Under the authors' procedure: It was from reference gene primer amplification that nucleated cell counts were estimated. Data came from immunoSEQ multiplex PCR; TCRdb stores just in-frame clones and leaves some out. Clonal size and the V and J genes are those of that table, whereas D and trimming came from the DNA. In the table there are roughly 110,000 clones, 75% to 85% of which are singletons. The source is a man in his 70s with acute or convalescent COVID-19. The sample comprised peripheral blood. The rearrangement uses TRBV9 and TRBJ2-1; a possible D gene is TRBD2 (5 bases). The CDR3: CASSERTGEYNEQFF. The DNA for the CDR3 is TGTGCCAGCAGCGAGCGTACCGGGGAGTACAATGAGCAGTTCTTC. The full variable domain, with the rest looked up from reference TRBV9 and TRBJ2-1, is DSGVTQTPKHLITATGQRVTLRCSPRSGDLSVYWYQQSLDQGLQFLIQYYNGEERAKGNILERFSAQQFPDLHSELNLSSLELGDSALYFCASSERTGEYNEQFFGPGTRLTVL.